The present TCR beta chain was sequenced within a study of naive and memory T cell subsets. Regarding the study as a whole: A clonotype means one alpha or beta sequence, not an alpha/beta pair.

This CDR3 spans 15 amino acids. Germline assignment: CDR1 LGHNA and CDR2 YSLEER. V lost 4 bases to trimming and J lost 1 base; unmatched junction nucleotides: 4. This clonotype came up many times. Its target is unknown. Two oligonucleotides, mixed equimolar, formed the beta constant-region primer covering TRBC1 and TRBC2. Nested alpha and beta constant-region primers with the SP2 primer drove four PCR rounds on ligated cDNA. TCRdb reanalysed the UMI-ligation and nested PCR reads using MiXCR and keeps one entry per CDR3 protein. The repertoire holds 85,000 or so distinct CDR3 sequences, approximately 10% seen once, with about 1.2% in the top ten.

Sequencing was performed on naive CD8+ T cells from blood. The V and J genes are TRBV4-3 and TRBJ2-3, with 8 bases aligning to TRBD2. The TCR originated in a human donor in good health. CDR3 sequence reads: CASSPSGGRTDTQYF. The CDR3 DNA follows: TGCGCCAGCAGCCCCTCGGGAGGGCGCACAGATACGCAGTATTTT.